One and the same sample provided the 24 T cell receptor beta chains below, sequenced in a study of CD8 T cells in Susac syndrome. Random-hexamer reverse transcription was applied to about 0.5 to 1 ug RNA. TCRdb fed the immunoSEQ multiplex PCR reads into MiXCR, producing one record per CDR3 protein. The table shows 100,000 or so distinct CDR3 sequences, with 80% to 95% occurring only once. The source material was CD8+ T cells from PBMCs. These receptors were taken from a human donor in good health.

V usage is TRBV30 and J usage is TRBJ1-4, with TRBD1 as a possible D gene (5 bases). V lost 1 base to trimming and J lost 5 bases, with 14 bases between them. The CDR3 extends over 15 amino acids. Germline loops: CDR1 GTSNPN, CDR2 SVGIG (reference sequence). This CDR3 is CAWSDPQGANEKLFF. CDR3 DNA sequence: TGTGCCTGGAGTGACCCCCAGGGCGCCAATGAAAAACTGTTTTTT. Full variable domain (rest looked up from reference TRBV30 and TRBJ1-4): SQTIHQWPATLVQPVGSPLSLECTVEGTSNPNLYWYRQAAGRGLQLLFYSVGIGQISSEVPQNLSASRPQDRQFILSSKKLLLSDSGFYLCAWSDPQGANEKLFFGSGTQLSVL.

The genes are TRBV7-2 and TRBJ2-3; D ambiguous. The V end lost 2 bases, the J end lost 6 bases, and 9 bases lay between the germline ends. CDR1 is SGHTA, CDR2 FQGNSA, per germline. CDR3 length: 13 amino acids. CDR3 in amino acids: CASSLPVTDTQYF. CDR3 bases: TGTGCCAGCAGCTTACCTGTGACGGATACGCAGTATTTT.

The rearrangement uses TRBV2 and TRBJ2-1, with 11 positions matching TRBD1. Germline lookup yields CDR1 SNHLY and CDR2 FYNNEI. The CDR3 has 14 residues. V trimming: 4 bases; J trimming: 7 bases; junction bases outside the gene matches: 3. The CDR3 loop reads CASSGTGGRNEQFF. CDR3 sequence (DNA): TGTGCCAGCAGTGGGACAGGGGGCAGGAATGAGCAGTTCTTC. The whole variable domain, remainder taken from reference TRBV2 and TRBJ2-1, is EPEVTQTPSHQVTQMGQEVILRCVPISNHLYFYWYRQILGQKVEFLVSFYNNEISEKSEIFDDQFSVERPDGSNFTLKIRSTKLEDSAMYFCASSGTGGRNEQFFGPGTRLTVL.

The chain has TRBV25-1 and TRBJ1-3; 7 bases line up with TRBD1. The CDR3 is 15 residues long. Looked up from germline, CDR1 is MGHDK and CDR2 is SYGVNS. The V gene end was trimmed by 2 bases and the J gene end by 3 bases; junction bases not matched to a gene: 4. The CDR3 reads CASSEGQADGNTIYF. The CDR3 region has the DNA TGTGCCAGCAGTGAAGGACAGGCTGATGGAAACACCATATATTTT.

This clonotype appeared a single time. The CDR3 sequence is CASSLGDRYTEAFF. DNA for the CDR3: TGTGCCAGCAGCTTAGGGGACAGATACACTGAAGCTTTCTTT. The chain is built from TRBV7-9 and TRBJ1-1, with 7 bases lining up with TRBD1. Trimming removed 1 base from V and 3 bases from J; junction bases left unmatched: 2. Germline V gives CDR1 SEHNR, CDR2 FQNEAQ (reference sequence). This CDR3 has 14 residues.

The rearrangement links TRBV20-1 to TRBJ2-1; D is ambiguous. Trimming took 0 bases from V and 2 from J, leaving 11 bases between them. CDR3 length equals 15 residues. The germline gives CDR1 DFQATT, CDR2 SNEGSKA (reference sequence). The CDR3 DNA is TGCAGTGCTAGAGATTACGGACCACCCTACAATGAGCAGTTCTTC. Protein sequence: CSARDYGPPYNEQFF.

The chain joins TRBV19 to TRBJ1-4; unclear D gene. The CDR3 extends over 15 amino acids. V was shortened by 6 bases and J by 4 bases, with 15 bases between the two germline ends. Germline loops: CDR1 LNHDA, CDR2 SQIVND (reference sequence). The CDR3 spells CASSRNFLLNEKLFF. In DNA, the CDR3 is TGTGCCAGTAGCCGCAACTTCCTACTTAATGAAAAACTGTTTTTT.

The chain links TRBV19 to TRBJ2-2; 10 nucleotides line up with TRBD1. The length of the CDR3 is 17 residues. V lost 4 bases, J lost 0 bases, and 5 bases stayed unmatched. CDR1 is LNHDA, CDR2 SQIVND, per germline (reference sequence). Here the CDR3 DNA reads TGTGCCAGTAGTAACCAGGACAGGGGGACGAACACCGGGGAGCTGTTTTTT. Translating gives CASSNQDRGTNTGELFF.

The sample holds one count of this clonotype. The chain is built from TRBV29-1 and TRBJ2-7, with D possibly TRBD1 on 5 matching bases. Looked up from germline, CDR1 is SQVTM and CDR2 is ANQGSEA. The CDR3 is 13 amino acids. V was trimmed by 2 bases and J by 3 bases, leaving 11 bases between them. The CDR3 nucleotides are TGCAGCGTTGAAATTGACAGAAGCTACGAGCAGTACTTC. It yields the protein CSVEIDRSYEQYF.

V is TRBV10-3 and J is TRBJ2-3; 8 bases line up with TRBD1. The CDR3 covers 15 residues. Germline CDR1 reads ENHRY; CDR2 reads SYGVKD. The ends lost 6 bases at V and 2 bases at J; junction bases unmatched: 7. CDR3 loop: CAISQGQEFTDTQYF. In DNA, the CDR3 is TGTGCCATCAGCCAGGGACAGGAGTTCACAGATACGCAGTATTTT.

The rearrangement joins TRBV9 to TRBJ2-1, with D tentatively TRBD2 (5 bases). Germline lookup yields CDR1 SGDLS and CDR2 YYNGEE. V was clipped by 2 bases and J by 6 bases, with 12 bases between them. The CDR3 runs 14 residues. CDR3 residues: CASSVYLAGNEQFF. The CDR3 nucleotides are TGTGCCAGCAGCGTGTATCTAGCAGGCAATGAGCAGTTCTTC.

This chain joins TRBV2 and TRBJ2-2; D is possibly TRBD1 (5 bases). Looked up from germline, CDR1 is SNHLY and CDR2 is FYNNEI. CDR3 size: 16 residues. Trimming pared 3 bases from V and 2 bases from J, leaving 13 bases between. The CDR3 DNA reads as TGTGCCAGCAGTGACTTTGACAGCAGCAACACCGGGGAGCTGTTTTTT. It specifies CASSDFDSSNTGELFF.

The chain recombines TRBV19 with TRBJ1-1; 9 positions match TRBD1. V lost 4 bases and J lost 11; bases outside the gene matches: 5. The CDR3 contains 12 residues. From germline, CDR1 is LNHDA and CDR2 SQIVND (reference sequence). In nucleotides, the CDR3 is TGTGCCAGTAGTACCAGGACAGGGGATGCTTTCTTT. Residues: CASSTRTGDAFF.

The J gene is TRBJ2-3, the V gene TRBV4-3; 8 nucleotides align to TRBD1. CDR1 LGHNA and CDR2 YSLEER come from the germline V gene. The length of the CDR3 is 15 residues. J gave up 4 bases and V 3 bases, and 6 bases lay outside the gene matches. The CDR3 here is CASSHVDRDPDTQYF. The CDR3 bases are TGCGCCAGCAGCCATGTGGACAGGGACCCAGATACGCAGTATTTT.

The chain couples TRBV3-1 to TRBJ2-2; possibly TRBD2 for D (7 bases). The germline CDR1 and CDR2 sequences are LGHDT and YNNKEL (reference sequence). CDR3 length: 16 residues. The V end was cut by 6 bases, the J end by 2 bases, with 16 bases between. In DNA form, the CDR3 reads TGTGCCAGCAGTTTACGGGGGGCGCGAAACACCGGGGAGCTGTTTTTT. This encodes CASSLRGARNTGELFF.

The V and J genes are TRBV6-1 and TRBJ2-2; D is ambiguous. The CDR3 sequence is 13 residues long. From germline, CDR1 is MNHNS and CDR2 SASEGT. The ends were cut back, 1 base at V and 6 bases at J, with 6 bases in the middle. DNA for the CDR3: TGTGCCAGCAGTGAAGGGACCCCCGGGGAGCTGTTTTTT. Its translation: CASSEGTPGELFF.

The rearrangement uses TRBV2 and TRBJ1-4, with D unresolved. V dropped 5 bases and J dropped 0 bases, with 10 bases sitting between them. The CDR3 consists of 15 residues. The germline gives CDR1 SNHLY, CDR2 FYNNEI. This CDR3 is CASSLSRATNEKLFF. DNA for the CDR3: TGTGCCAGCAGTTTGAGTCGTGCAACTAATGAAAAACTGTTTTTT.

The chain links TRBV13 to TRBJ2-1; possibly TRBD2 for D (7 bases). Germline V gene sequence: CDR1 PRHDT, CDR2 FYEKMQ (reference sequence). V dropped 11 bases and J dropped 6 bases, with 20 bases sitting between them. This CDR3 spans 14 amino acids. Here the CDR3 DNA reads TGTGCCGGGGGGCCCATGTCGGGAGGCAATGAGCAGTTCTTC. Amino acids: CAGGPMSGGNEQFF.

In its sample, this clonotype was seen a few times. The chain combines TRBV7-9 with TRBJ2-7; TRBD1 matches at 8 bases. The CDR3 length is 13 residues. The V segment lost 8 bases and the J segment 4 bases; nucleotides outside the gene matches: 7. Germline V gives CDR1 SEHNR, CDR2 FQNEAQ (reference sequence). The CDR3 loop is CASRPGGPYEQYF. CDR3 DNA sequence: TGTGCCAGCCGCCCAGGGGGCCCGTACGAGCAGTACTTC.

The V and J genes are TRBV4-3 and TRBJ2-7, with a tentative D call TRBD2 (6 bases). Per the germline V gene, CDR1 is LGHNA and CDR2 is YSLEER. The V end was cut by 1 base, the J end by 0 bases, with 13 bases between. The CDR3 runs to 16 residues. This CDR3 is CASSQGRGPSSYEQYF. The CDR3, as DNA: TGCGCCAGCAGCCAAGGGCGGGGACCGAGCTCCTACGAGCAGTACTTC.

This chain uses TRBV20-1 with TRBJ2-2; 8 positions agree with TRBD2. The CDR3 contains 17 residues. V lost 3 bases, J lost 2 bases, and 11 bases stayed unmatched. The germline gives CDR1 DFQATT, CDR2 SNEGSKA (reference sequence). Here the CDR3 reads CSARPPSSGGNTGELFF. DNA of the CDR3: TGCAGTGCTAGGCCCCCCTCCAGCGGGGGTAACACCGGGGAGCTGTTTTTT.

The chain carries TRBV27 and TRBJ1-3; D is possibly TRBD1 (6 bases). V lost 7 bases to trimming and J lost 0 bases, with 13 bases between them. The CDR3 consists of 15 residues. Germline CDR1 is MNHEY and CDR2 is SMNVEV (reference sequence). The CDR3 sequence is CASTPNRDSGNTIYF. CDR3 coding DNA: TGTGCCAGCACCCCCAACAGGGACTCTGGAAACACCATATATTTT.

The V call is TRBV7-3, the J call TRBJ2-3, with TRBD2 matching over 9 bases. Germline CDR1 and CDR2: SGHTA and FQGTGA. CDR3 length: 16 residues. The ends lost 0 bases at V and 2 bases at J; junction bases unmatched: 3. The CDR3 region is CASSLTSGRHTDTQYF. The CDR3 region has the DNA TGTGCCAGCAGCTTAACCAGCGGGAGGCACACAGATACGCAGTATTTT. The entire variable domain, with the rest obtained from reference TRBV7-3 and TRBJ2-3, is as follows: GAGVSQTPSNKVTEKGKYVELRCDPISGHTALYWYRQSLGQGPEFLIYFQGTGAADDSGLPNDRFFAVRPEGSVSTLKIQRTERGDSAVYLCASSLTSGRHTDTQYFGPGTRLTVL.

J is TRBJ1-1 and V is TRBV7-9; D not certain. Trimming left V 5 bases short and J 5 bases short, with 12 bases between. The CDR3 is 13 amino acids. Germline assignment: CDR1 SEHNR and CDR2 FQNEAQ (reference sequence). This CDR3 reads CASSLGGETEAFF. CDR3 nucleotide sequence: TGTGCCAGCAGCCTAGGCGGAGAGACTGAAGCTTTCTTT.